These 2 T cell receptor beta chains were all obtained from the same sample, sequenced in a study of blood T cell repertoires in COVID-19 (dated by TCRdb to 2018 to 2021). The library was produced with the immunoSEQ multiplex PCR assay. The source is immuneACCESS, and TCRdb retained only in-frame sequences with V and J called. Part of the clones is not carried over; for the studies checked, unresolved V genes explain less than half of this, and the remainder is unexplained. Recorded for this sample are approximately 85,000 clones; roughly 80% of them occurred a single time. The top ten hold roughly 12% of the sample. Sequencing used peripheral blood. These receptors were taken from a woman in her 70s with active or convalescent COVID-19.

The chain recombines TRBV7-2 with TRBJ2-1; D gene ambiguous. CDR1 and CDR2 (germline): SGHTA, FQGNSA. CDR3 size: 14 residues. Trimming stripped 1 base from V and 4 bases from J, with 8 bases between. The CDR3: CASSLVPFYNEQFF. In DNA form, the CDR3 reads TGTGCCAGCAGCTTAGTCCCGTTTTACAATGAGCAGTTCTTC.

The CDR3 is CASRPGLAGTYEQYF. The CDR3 DNA reads TGTGCCAGCAGGCCGGGACTAGCGGGGACCTACGAGCAGTACTTC. The chain joins TRBV3-1 (or the pseudogene TRBV3-2) to TRBJ2-7, with 13 bases fitting TRBD2. This CDR3 contains 15 residues. J gave up 2 bases and V 6 bases, and 4 bases lay outside the gene matches. Germline V gene lookup returns CDR1 LGHDT and CDR2 YNNKEL (reference sequence).